The 28 T cell receptor beta chains reported below all come from one sample, sequenced in a study of response to subunit inactivated influenza vaccine. MiXCR, applied by TCRdb to the RT-PCR reads, yields one record per CDR3 protein. Among 650,000 or so distinct CDR3 sequences, 14% were seen once, and the ten largest hold 7.5% to 8%. The source material was PBMCs from blood, sampled less than 15 days before vaccination. Every receptor here comes from a man aged 45-65 years who received an inactivated influenza vaccine.

In its sample, this clonotype was seen a few times. The chain employs TRBV4-3 and TRBJ2-1; tentative D call: TRBD2 (6 bases). The CDR3 sequence is 16 residues long. Germline V lookup: CDR1 LGHNA, CDR2 YSLEER. V lost 0 bases and J 2 bases, leaving 11 bases between the germline ends. The CDR3 reads CASSQDWGDPYNEQFF. CDR3 nucleotides: TGCGCCAGCAGCCAAGATTGGGGGGACCCCTACAATGAGCAGTTCTTC.

This clonotype came up a few times. V is TRBV2 and J is TRBJ2-7; D ambiguous. Germline values: CDR1 SNHLY, CDR2 FYNNEI. Trimming cost V 5 bases and J 2 bases, with 10 bases left between them. The CDR3 is 13 residues long. CDR3 bases: TGTGCCAGCAGTCAGGCGATAGCCTACGAGCAGTACTTC. Translating it yields CASSQAIAYEQYF.

This clonotype was seen a handful of times. J is TRBJ2-7 and V is TRBV3-1; the D gene could be TRBD1 or TRBD2 (5 bases each). V was cut by 4 bases and J by 4 bases, with 14 bases left in between. The CDR3 covers 14 residues. Germline loops: CDR1 LGHDT, CDR2 YNNKEL (reference sequence). The DNA of the CDR3 is TGTGCCAGCAGCCCAAAGTGGGACGCTTACGAGCAGTACTTC. Translation: CASSPKWDAYEQYF.

This clonotype was picked up a small number of times. The genes are TRBV3-1 and TRBJ2-3, with D uncertain. Germline V gene lookup returns CDR1 LGHDT and CDR2 YNNKEL (reference sequence). The ends were cut back, 6 bases at V and 0 bases at J, with 10 bases in the middle. The CDR3 is 14 amino acids. The CDR3 DNA reads TGTGCCAGCAGAAGGAGCGTTAGCACAGATACGCAGTATTTT. Translation: CASRRSVSTDTQYF.

This clonotype has just a few counts. The V and J genes are TRBV12-3 or TRBV12-4 and TRBJ2-7, with D perhaps assigned TRBD1 or TRBD2 (5 bases each). V gave up 5 bases and J gave up 6 bases, with 17 bases separating them. This CDR3 has 14 residues. CDR3 sequence reads: CASSRAGTRGEQYF. The CDR3 DNA reads as TGTGCCAGCAGTCGTGCCGGGACGAGGGGCGAGCAGTACTTC.

This clonotype was seen only a few times. The rearrangement joins TRBV4-2 to TRBJ2-3; perhaps TRBD2 as D (5 bases). Germline V gene lookup returns CDR1 LGHNA and CDR2 YNFKEQ. V was shortened by 6 bases and J by 7 bases, with 20 bases between the two germline ends. CDR3 length: 15 amino acids. CDR3 DNA sequence: TGTGCCAGCAGTCGTGGGGAGTACACCCCTAATACGCAGTATTTT. Amino acids: CASSRGEYTPNTQYF.

The CDR3 DNA reads as TGTGCCAGCAGTTTCTCCGTCAACTATGGCTACACCTTC. Protein: CASSFSVNYGYTF. The chain combines TRBV28 with TRBJ1-2; D uncertain. Trimming took off 3 bases at V and 2 bases at J, with 7 bases between the two ends. CDR1 is MDHEN, CDR2 SYDVKM, per germline. CDR3 length: 13 residues.

This clonotype has at least ten counts. The chain employs TRBV10-3 and TRBJ2-1, with 8 bases matching TRBD2. CDR1 ENHRY and CDR2 SYGVKD come from the germline V gene. V shed 0 bases, J shed 4 bases, and the junction held 5 bases outside the gene matches. The CDR3 runs 16 residues. CDR3 sequence: CAISESGLAEYNEQFF. CDR3 nucleotides: TGTGCCATCAGTGAGTCAGGACTAGCTGAGTACAATGAGCAGTTCTTC.

The chain joins TRBV9 to TRBJ2-3, with D perhaps matching TRBD1 or TRBD2 (5 bases each). The CDR3 sequence is 15 residues long. The V gene's germline CDR1 is SGDLS and CDR2 YYNGEE. Trimming pared 0 bases from V and 2 bases from J, leaving 10 bases between. CDR3 loop: CASSVDRGPTDTQYF. The CDR3 DNA follows: TGTGCCAGCAGCGTAGATCGGGGCCCCACAGATACGCAGTATTTT.

A few counts support this clonotype. CDR3 residues: CASSLGPPGSGTDTQYF. In nucleotides, the CDR3 is TGCGCCAGCAGCTTAGGCCCCCCAGGGAGTGGGACAGATACGCAGTATTTT. This chain links TRBV5-1 with TRBJ2-3, with D perhaps assigned TRBD1 or TRBD2 (5 bases each). The CDR3 covers 17 residues. Germline CDR1 SGHRS, CDR2 YFSETQ. The V gene lost 2 bases and the J gene lost 3 bases, with 19 bases spanning the gap.

This clonotype showed up many times. The chain couples TRBV5-1 to TRBJ2-7; D is ambiguous. Between the trimmed V and J ends, which lost 0 bases and 2 bases, there was a span of 12 bases. CDR1 is SGHRS and CDR2 is YFSETQ in the germline V gene. This CDR3 is 15 amino acids long. Here the CDR3 DNA reads TGCGCCAGCAGCTTGGGTACAGCCGCTACCTACGAGCAGTACTTC. It codes for CASSLGTAATYEQYF.

This clonotype appeared a few times. The V call is TRBV20-1, the J call TRBJ2-3; TRBD2 agrees at 7 bases. This CDR3 has 14 amino acids. CDR1 is DFQATT and CDR2 is SNEGSKA in the germline V gene (reference sequence). V trimming: 2 bases; J trimming: 3 bases; junction bases outside the gene matches: 5. The CDR3 is CSARLTSNTDTQYF. CDR3 bases: TGCAGTGCTAGACTGACTAGCAATACAGATACGCAGTATTTT.

CDR3 loop: CASSPIPHNEQFF. CDR3 in DNA: TGTGCCAGCAGCCCAATACCCCACAATGAGCAGTTCTTC. The chain couples TRBV7-9 to TRBJ2-1; no clear D. Germline V CDR1 and CDR2: SEHNR, FQNEAQ (reference sequence). Trimming took 5 bases from V and 5 from J, leaving 10 bases between them. The CDR3 sequence is 13 residues long. The whole variable domain, remainder taken from reference TRBV7-9 and TRBJ2-1, is DTGVSQNPRHKITKRGQNVTFRCDPISEHNRLYWYRQTLGQGPEFLTYFQNEAQLEKSRLLSDRFSAERPKGSFSTLEIQRTEQGDSAMYLCASSPIPHNEQFFGPGTRLTVL.

This chain connects TRBV6-2 or TRBV6-3 to TRBJ2-4; TRBD2 agrees at 8 bases. Trimming at V came to 5 bases and at J to 0 bases, leaving 6 bases not matched to a gene. This CDR3 contains 16 residues. Germline V gene sequence: CDR1 MNHEY, CDR2 SVGEGT. The CDR3 DNA sequence: TGTGCCAGCAGTGCTCCGAGCGGGAGAGCCAAAAACATTCAGTACTTC. Translation: CASSAPSGRAKNIQYF.

This clonotype has just a few counts. The gene calls are TRBV5-1 and TRBJ2-3; 10 bases are a match to TRBD2. This CDR3 has 18 residues. The junction had 12 bases not matched to a gene; V was cut back by 3 bases and J by 2 bases. Germline lookup yields CDR1 SGHRS and CDR2 YFSETQ. The CDR3 here is CASSSGLAQRRNTDTQYF. The CDR3 nucleotides read TGCGCCAGCAGCTCGGGACTAGCGCAGCGTCGGAACACAGATACGCAGTATTTT.

The chain has TRBV4-2 and TRBJ2-1; D call uncertain. V was shortened by 0 bases and J by 10 bases, with 13 bases between the two germline ends. Germline CDR1 reads LGHNA; CDR2 reads YNFKEQ. The CDR3 is 14 amino acids. The CDR3 loop reads CASSQDASVGEQFF. In nucleotides, the CDR3 is TGTGCCAGCAGCCAAGATGCTTCCGTGGGGGAGCAGTTCTTC.

This clonotype was counted a single time. The chain employs TRBV4-2 and TRBJ2-7, with D possibly being TRBD1 (5 bases). This CDR3 has 14 residues. Trimming took off 0 bases at V and 7 bases at J, with 13 bases between the two ends. Germline V gene data show CDR1 as LGHNA and CDR2 as YNFKEQ. In nucleotides, the CDR3 is TGTGCCAGCAGCCAAGAGCAGGGCCGGTGGGAGCAGTACTTC. Its translation is CASSQEQGRWEQYF.

This clonotype was seen a handful of times. The rearrangement uses TRBV5-1 and TRBJ2-5, with TRBD2 matching 8 bases. CDR1 and CDR2 (germline): SGHRS, YFSETQ. This CDR3 is built from 14 residues. V trimming: 6 bases; J trimming: 1 base; junction bases outside the gene matches: 5. The CDR3 nucleotides are TGCGCCAGCACGGCGGGGGGACGCCAAGAGACCCAGTACTTC. It yields the protein CASTAGGRQETQYF.

This clonotype appeared a few times. This chain connects TRBV7-8 to TRBJ2-1, with 12 nucleotides matching TRBD2. Per the germline V gene, CDR1 is SGHVS and CDR2 is FQNEAQ. Trimming removed 0 bases from V and 8 bases from J; junction bases left unmatched: 5. This CDR3 is 16 amino acids long. The CDR3 sequence is CASSLAASGRDHEQFF. CDR3 nucleotides: TGTGCCAGCAGCTTAGCGGCTAGCGGGAGGGACCATGAGCAGTTCTTC.

This clonotype was seen only a few times. The V gene is TRBV6-1, the J gene TRBJ1-6; TRBD1 agrees at 7 bases. The CDR3 loop spans 15 amino acids. Looked up from germline, CDR1 is MNHNS and CDR2 is SASEGT. Trimming took 5 bases from V and 6 from J; bases not matched to a gene: 7. The CDR3, as DNA: TGTGCCAGCAGTCATAGACAGGGCGGTAATTCACCCCTCCACTTT. Translated, it gives CASSHRQGGNSPLHF.

This chain links TRBV28 with TRBJ2-3; tentatively, D is TRBD2 (6 bases). The germline V gene has CDR1 MDHEN and CDR2 SYDVKM. V dropped 10 bases and J dropped 3 bases, with 14 bases sitting between them. The CDR3 extends over 13 amino acids. CDR3 in DNA: TGTGCCACCTTTAGCGGTGGGACAGATACGCAGTATTTT. It yields the protein CATFSGGTDTQYF. Supplemented by reference TRBV28 and TRBJ2-3, the full variable domain reads DVKVTQSSRYLVKRTGEKVFLECVQDMDHENMFWYRQDPGLGLRLIYFSYDVKMKEKGDIPEGYSVSREKKERFSLILESASTNQTSMYLCATFSGGTDTQYFGPGTRLTVL.

The chain uses TRBV14 and TRBJ2-1; the D is unclear. V dropped 2 bases and J dropped 4 bases, with 12 bases sitting between them. Germline lookup yields CDR1 SGHDN and CDR2 FVKESK. The CDR3 is made up of 15 amino acids. In DNA, the CDR3 is TGTGCCAGCAGCCAAAATCGTCTTAGGTACAATGAGCAGTTCTTC. It is translated as CASSQNRLRYNEQFF.

This clonotype was observed at least ten times. At one boundary the junction diverges from the germline segment, which might be a read error. CDR3: CASSLAGSGELFF. In DNA, the CDR3 is TGCGCCAGCAGCTTGGCCGGGTCCGGGGAGCTGTTTTTT. The chain employs TRBV12-3 or TRBV12-4 and TRBJ2-2; unclear D gene. The CDR3 is made up of 13 amino acids.

There are a few counts of this clonotype. This sequence joins TRBV7-9 and TRBJ2-4, with 13 bases identical to TRBD2. Germline V gene sequence: CDR1 SEHNR, CDR2 FQNEAQ (reference sequence). With V trimmed by 4 bases and J by 9 bases, 9 bases remained unmatched. CDR3 length equals 16 residues. The CDR3 region has the DNA TGTGCCAGCAGCTCCACTAGCGGGAGGGCCTTGGGCATTCAGTACTTC. It encodes CASSSTSGRALGIQYF.

This clonotype has at least ten counts. The chain links TRBV7-2 to TRBJ2-5; 9 bases agree with TRBD1. J lost 5 bases, V lost 5 bases, and 9 bases had no gene match. CDR3 length equals 15 residues. Germline V gene sequence: CDR1 SGHTA, CDR2 FQGNSA. CDR3 loop: CASSTQQGAHETQYF. In DNA form, the CDR3 reads TGTGCCAGCAGCACCCAACAGGGGGCGCATGAGACCCAGTACTTC.

The CDR3 loop is CASTPRADYNEQFF. CDR3 sequence (DNA): TGTGCCAGCACCCCTAGGGCCGATTACAATGAGCAGTTCTTC. This rearrangement joins TRBV27 to TRBJ2-1; D is ambiguous. V shed 7 bases and J shed 4 bases, with 14 bases lying between them. Germline lookup yields CDR1 MNHEY and CDR2 SMNVEV (reference sequence). The CDR3 contains 14 residues.

The chain couples TRBV5-5 to TRBJ1-6; tentative D call: TRBD1 (6 bases). CDR1 is SGHKS, CDR2 YYEKEE, per germline (reference sequence). V was shortened by 3 bases and J by 5 bases, with 12 bases between the two germline ends. The CDR3 sequence is 15 residues long. CDR3 region: CASSSGGRDNSPLHF. CDR3 nucleotide sequence: TGTGCCAGCAGCTCCGGGGGGCGCGATAATTCACCCCTCCACTTT.

CDR3 protein: CASSARTSGSKFF. The CDR3 nucleotides read TGTGCCAGCAGCGCGAGGACTAGCGGGAGTAAGTTCTTC. The chain links TRBV7-3 to TRBJ2-1; 13 bases agree with TRBD2. The ends lost 5 bases at V and 14 bases at J; junction bases unmatched: 6. The V gene's germline CDR1 is SGHTA and CDR2 FQGTGA. The CDR3 loop spans 13 amino acids.